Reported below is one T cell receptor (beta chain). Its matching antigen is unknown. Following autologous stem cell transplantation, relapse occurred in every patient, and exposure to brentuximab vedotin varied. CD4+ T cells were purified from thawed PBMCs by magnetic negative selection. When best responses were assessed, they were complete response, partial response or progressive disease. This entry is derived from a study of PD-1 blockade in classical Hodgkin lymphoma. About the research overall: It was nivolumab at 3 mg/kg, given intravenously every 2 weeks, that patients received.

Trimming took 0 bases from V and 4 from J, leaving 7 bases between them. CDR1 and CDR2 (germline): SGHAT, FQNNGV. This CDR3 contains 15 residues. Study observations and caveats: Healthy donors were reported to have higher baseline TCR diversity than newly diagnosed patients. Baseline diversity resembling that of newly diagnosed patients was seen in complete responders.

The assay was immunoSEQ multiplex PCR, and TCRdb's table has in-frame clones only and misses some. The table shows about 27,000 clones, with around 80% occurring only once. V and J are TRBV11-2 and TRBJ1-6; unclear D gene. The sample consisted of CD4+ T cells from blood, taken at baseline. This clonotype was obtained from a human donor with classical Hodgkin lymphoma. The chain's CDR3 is CASSLDSLYNSPLHF. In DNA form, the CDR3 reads TGTGCCAGCAGCTTAGACAGCTTATATAATTCACCCCTCCACTTT.